The 25 T cell receptor beta chains below were found in one sample sequenced in a study of beta chain features in type 1 diabetes. Study-wide findings and caveats: Moderately but significantly shorter TCRB CDR3s were found in Type 1 diabetes patients in all four CD4+ subsets.

Investigators reverse transcribed all isolated RNA, so they sequenced expressed TCRB transcripts. Some clones are missing from TCRdb's copy, which holds only in-frame ones; the method was immunoSEQ multiplex PCR. The top ten clones hold 0.45% to 0.6% of a sample with 150,000 to 170,000 clones, about 9.3% of them seen once. Which antigens these TCRs recognize remains unknown. The specimen sequenced was central memory CD4+ T cells from blood. These TCRs come from a man aged 25-45 years with type 1 diabetes.

The table lists this clone with a few counts. The chain carries TRBV7-6 and TRBJ1-5; D is possibly TRBD1 (5 bases). This CDR3 region has 13 residues. Per the germline V gene, CDR1 is SGHVS and CDR2 is FNYEAQ. Trimming left V 5 bases short and J 5 bases short, with 10 bases between. As DNA, the CDR3 is TGTGCCAGCAGCCGCGACAGAGATCAGCCCCAGCATTTT. Residues: CASSRDRDQPQHF.

This chain uses TRBV18 with TRBJ2-6; D is perhaps TRBD1 (6 bases). The CDR3 spans 17 residues. Trimming cost V 1 base and J 0 bases, with 10 bases left between them. Germline CDR1 KGHSH, CDR2 LQKENI. The CDR3 loop reads CASSPRQVDSGANVLTF. The CDR3 nucleotides are TGTGCCAGCTCACCACGACAGGTCGACTCTGGGGCCAACGTCCTGACTTTC. Using reference TRBV18 and TRBJ2-6 for the parts outside the CDR3, the full variable domain is NAGVMQNPRHLVRRRGQEARLRCSPMKGHSHVYWYRQLPEEGLKFMVYLQKENIIDESGMPKERFSAEFPKEGPSILRIQQVVRGDSAAYFCASSPRQVDSGANVLTFGAGSRLTVL.

This clone was counted a few times. This rearrangement joins TRBV28 to TRBJ1-1; TRBD1 is a possible D gene (5 bases). The CDR3 loop spans 16 amino acids. With 5 bases removed from V and 3 bases from J, the gap between germline ends came to 19 bases. CDR1 is MDHEN and CDR2 is SYDVKM in the germline V gene. DNA of the CDR3: TGTGCCAGCAGTCCCCCGGGCGGGGGATCCTACACTGAAGCTTTCTTT. Protein sequence: CASSPPGGGSYTEAFF. Variable domain in full (rest from reference TRBV28 and TRBJ1-1): DVKVTQSSRYLVKRTGEKVFLECVQDMDHENMFWYRQDPGLGLRLIYFSYDVKMKEKGDIPEGYSVSREKKERFSLILESASTNQTSMYLCASSPPGGGSYTEAFFGQGTRLTVV.

V usage is TRBV7-9 and J usage is TRBJ2-2; D not resolved. This CDR3 comprises 15 residues. CDR1 and CDR2 from the germline V gene are SEHNR and FQNEAQ (reference sequence). The V and J ends lost 5 bases and 6 bases respectively, with 16 bases between them. The CDR3 DNA is TGTGCCAGCAGCCCCTCCCTCTACGGTCCCGGGGAGCTGTTTTTT. It specifies CASSPSLYGPGELFF.

V and J are TRBV18 and TRBJ1-1, with 10 nucleotides matching TRBD1. Germline CDR1 is KGHSH and CDR2 is LQKENI. The CDR3 contains 12 residues. The junction had 5 bases not matched to a gene; V was cut back by 4 bases and J by 12 bases. CDR3 amino acids: CASSLGTGDTFF. The CDR3 DNA reads TGTGCCAGCTCACTTGGGACAGGGGATACTTTCTTT.

This sequence joins TRBV7-2 and TRBJ2-6; D not resolved. V dropped 5 bases and J dropped 0 bases, with 11 bases sitting between them. The CDR3 runs to 16 residues. Germline CDR1 reads SGHTA; CDR2 reads FQGNSA. The CDR3 region is CASSISPNSGANVLTF. The CDR3 DNA follows: TGTGCCAGCAGCATCAGTCCGAACTCTGGGGCCAACGTCCTGACTTTC.

The table lists this clone with a few counts. The same CDR3 can be traced to other DNA sequences in this sample. The V gene is TRBV7-9, the J gene TRBJ2-7; unclear D gene. Trimming left V 1 base short and J 0 bases short, with 7 bases between. This CDR3 contains 14 residues. From germline, CDR1 is SEHNR and CDR2 FQNEAQ (reference sequence). The CDR3 is CASSLGVNSYEQYF. The CDR3 coding sequence is TGTGCCAGCAGCTTAGGAGTGAACTCCTACGAGCAGTACTTC.

The sample holds a few counts of this clone. The chain uses TRBV7-3 and TRBJ2-2, with 9 bases lining up with TRBD1. The J segment lost 1 base and the V segment lost 5 bases, leaving 5 bases of the junction unmatched. CDR1 is SGHTA, CDR2 FQGTGA, per germline. This CDR3 spans 16 amino acids. As DNA, the CDR3 is TGTGCCAGCAGCCACGGGGGACAGGGGAACACCGGGGAGCTGTTTTTT. This encodes CASSHGGQGNTGELFF.

This sequence joins TRBV7-2 and TRBJ2-7; D is uncertain. This CDR3 spans 13 amino acids. The V end was cut by 1 base, the J end by 3 bases, with 7 bases between. Germline lookup yields CDR1 SGHTA and CDR2 FQGNSA. In nucleotides, the CDR3 is TGTGCCAGCAGCTTAGATCCCCTCTACGAGCAGTACTTC. This translates into CASSLDPLYEQYF.

The CDR3 sequence: CASSPHREETQYF. DNA for the CDR3: TGTGCCAGCTCACCACACAGGGAAGAGACCCAGTACTTC. This chain joins TRBV18 and TRBJ2-5; D might be TRBD1 (6 bases). The CDR3 has 13 amino acids. With 1 base removed from V and 3 bases from J, the gap between germline ends came to 6 bases. Germline V gene sequence: CDR1 KGHSH, CDR2 LQKENI. The full variable domain, its missing parts supplied by reference TRBV18 and TRBJ2-5, is NAGVMQNPRHLVRRRGQEARLRCSPMKGHSHVYWYRQLPEEGLKFMVYLQKENIIDESGMPKERFSAEFPKEGPSILRIQQVVRGDSAAYFCASSPHREETQYFGPGTRLLVL.

V gene TRBV2 combines with J gene TRBJ1-4, with a tentative D call TRBD1 (6 bases). There are 15 residues in the CDR3. Trimming shortened V by 6 bases and J by 3 bases, and 14 bases separated the two germline ends. Germline CDR1 reads SNHLY; CDR2 reads FYNNEI. CDR3 sequence: CASSRITGPNEKLFF. The CDR3 DNA reads TGTGCCAGCAGCCGCATTACAGGGCCTAATGAAAAACTGTTTTTT.

Worth noting for this clone: Other DNA sequences in the same sample also yield this CDR3. The rearrangement links TRBV27 to TRBJ2-2; D uncertain. This CDR3 has 14 amino acids. Germline-derived CDR1 and CDR2 are MNHEY and SMNVEV (reference sequence). Trimming removed 2 bases from V and 5 bases from J, with 9 bases in between. The CDR3 loop reads CASSLEERTGELFF. The CDR3 DNA is TGTGCCAGCAGTTTAGAGGAACGGACCGGGGAGCTGTTTTTT.

V is TRBV9 and J is TRBJ2-1, with TRBD2 matching 10 bases. The CDR3 extends over 16 amino acids. Germline V CDR1 and CDR2: SGDLS, YYNGEE. V lost 4 bases and J lost 4; bases outside the gene matches: 8. CDR3 region: CASSSTGTSAYNEQFF. CDR3 nucleotides: TGTGCCAGCAGCTCTACCGGGACTAGCGCATACAATGAGCAGTTCTTC.

This clone was counted only a few times. The V call is TRBV2, the J call TRBJ2-1; D perhaps matches TRBD2 (6 bases). V was shortened by 6 bases and J by 7 bases, with 7 bases between the two germline ends. Germline V gives CDR1 SNHLY, CDR2 FYNNEI. There are 11 residues in the CDR3. CDR3 residues: CASRTSNEQFF. CDR3 in DNA: TGTGCCAGCAGGACTAGTAATGAGCAGTTCTTC.

This clone was observed a handful of times. Other DNA sequences from this sample encode an identical CDR3 as well. The chain joins TRBV30 to TRBJ2-3, with 8 bases matching TRBD2. The CDR3 runs 14 residues. Germline CDR1 GTSNPN, CDR2 SVGIG (reference sequence). V gave up 5 bases and J gave up 0 bases; unmatched junction bases: 4. The CDR3 region is CAWVTSGSTDTQYF. The DNA for the CDR3 is TGTGCCTGGGTCACTAGCGGTAGCACAGATACGCAGTATTTT.

The sample holds a few counts of this clone. The chain combines TRBV2 with TRBJ2-3; D might be TRBD2 (6 bases). The CDR3 spans 15 residues. Germline V gene sequence: CDR1 SNHLY, CDR2 FYNNEI. Trimming left V 7 bases short and J 6 bases short, with 20 bases between. The CDR3 region has the DNA TGTGCCAGCACTGGGCAGTTCTCTGGGAGGGATACGCAGTATTTT. This encodes CASTGQFSGRDTQYF.

This clone appeared a few times. This sequence joins TRBV7-2 and TRBJ2-3; D is unclear. The V end was cut by 1 base, the J end by 6 bases, with 11 bases between. Germline V gene sequence: CDR1 SGHTA, CDR2 FQGNSA. The CDR3 contains 14 residues. CDR3 residues: CASSLGLAPDTQYF. The DNA for the CDR3 is TGTGCCAGCAGCTTAGGGCTGGCTCCCGATACGCAGTATTTT.

This clone showed up just a few times. V usage is TRBV6-5 and J usage is TRBJ2-6; D is possibly TRBD2 (6 bases). The CDR3 totals 15 residues. The V end was cut by 2 bases, the J end by 4 bases, with 9 bases between. Germline V gene data show CDR1 as MNHEY and CDR2 as SVGAGI. Written as DNA, the CDR3 is TGTGCCAGCAGTTACGGGGGGACCGGGGCCAACGTCCTGACTTTC. Encoded protein: CASSYGGTGANVLTF.

The chain recombines TRBV7-9 with TRBJ2-1; 7 bases align to TRBD2. The junction had 6 bases not matched to a gene; V was cut back by 11 bases and J by 5 bases. This CDR3 region has 12 residues. Germline V gene lookup returns CDR1 SEHNR and CDR2 FQNEAQ (reference sequence). This CDR3 is CAAGVVNNEQFF. The DNA for the CDR3 is TGTGCCGCGGGAGTTGTGAACAATGAGCAGTTCTTC.

DNA for the CDR3: TGTGCCAGCAGCCCTTTCGACAGGGTGAACACTGAAGCTTTCTTT. This codes for CASSPFDRVNTEAFF. The V gene is TRBV9, the J gene TRBJ1-1; TRBD1 matches at 7 bases. The CDR3 consists of 15 residues. V lost 4 bases to trimming and J lost 0 bases; unmatched junction nucleotides: 6. Germline lookup yields CDR1 SGDLS and CDR2 YYNGEE.

J is TRBJ2-7 and V is TRBV7-9, with 7 bases identical to TRBD1. V was clipped by 3 bases and J by 0 bases; unmatched bases: 17. Germline V gives CDR1 SEHNR, CDR2 FQNEAQ (reference sequence). This CDR3 contains 19 residues. CDR3 DNA sequence: TGTGCCAGCAGCTTGGGGATCCGGAACAGGGGAAAGAGCTCCTACGAGCAGTACTTC. This sequence encodes CASSLGIRNRGKSSYEQYF.

This clone came up a few times. The chain uses TRBV6-6 and TRBJ2-5; a weak D match, TRBD1 (6 bases). V was trimmed by 5 bases and J by 4 bases, leaving 11 bases between them. The CDR3 consists of 13 residues. Germline lookup yields CDR1 MNHNY and CDR2 SVGAGI (reference sequence). CDR3 in amino acids: CASSNRDAETQYF. The CDR3 DNA reads as TGTGCCAGCAGTAACAGGGATGCAGAGACCCAGTACTTC.

The chain employs TRBV4-3 and TRBJ2-7; the D is unclear. V dropped 1 base and J dropped 1 base, with 11 bases sitting between them. The CDR3 covers 15 residues. The V gene's germline CDR1 is LGHNA and CDR2 YSLEER. The CDR3 region is CASSQVSGRSYEQYF. Written as DNA, the CDR3 is TGCGCCAGCAGCCAAGTGTCCGGCAGGTCCTACGAGCAGTACTTC.

This clone was counted once. J is TRBJ2-3 and V is TRBV6-5, with D unclear. The CDR3 extends over 15 amino acids. CDR1 MNHEY and CDR2 SVGAGI come from the germline V gene. V was shortened by 0 bases and J by 0 bases, with 7 bases between the two germline ends. The CDR3 DNA reads as TGTGCCAGCAGTTACTCCAGTGGTAGCACAGATACGCAGTATTTT. It codes for CASSYSSGSTDTQYF.

At least ten counts were recorded for this clone. The genes are TRBV19 and TRBJ2-3; tentatively, D is TRBD2 (6 bases). The V end was cut by 2 bases, the J end by 4 bases, with 13 bases between. Germline V gives CDR1 LNHDA, CDR2 SQIVND (reference sequence). The CDR3 has 15 residues. The CDR3 nucleotides are TGTGCCAGTAGTATAAGGCCTTCGGGGGCAGATACGCAGTATTTT. Its translation: CASSIRPSGADTQYF. Combining the CDR3 with reference TRBV19 and TRBJ2-3 gives the whole variable domain DGGITQSPKYLFRKEGQNVTLSCEQNLNHDAMYWYRQDPGQGLRLIYYSQIVNDFQKGDIAEGYSVSREKKESFPLTVTSAQKNPTAFYLCASSIRPSGADTQYFGPGTRLTVL.